This entry lists 22 T cell receptor beta chains sequenced from one sample in a study of a mutant IDH1 vaccine in newly diagnosed glioma. Which antigens these TCRs recognize remains unknown. Sequencing was performed with immunoSEQ multiplex PCR; in TCRdb, only in-frame clones are kept and a portion is missing. The sample has tens of thousands of clones, 76% seen once; the top ten hold around 4.7%. Time point specified: week 47, end of study. In every dose of vaccine, 300 ug of mutant IDH1 20-mer peptide was given alongside topical imiquimod. The starting material was PBMCs, obtained from a glioma patient whose treatment included an IDH1 peptide vaccine. These receptors originate from a woman aged 40-49 years with glioma. Some clones in this sample may be carry-over from other donors' samples.

The V call is TRBV21-1, the J call TRBJ1-4. TRBV21-1 is described as a pseudogene. The length of the CDR3 is 9 residues. Written as DNA, the CDR3 is TGTGCCAGCAGCTCCCAGCGGCTTTTT. Its protein product is CASSSQRLF.

This chain connects TRBV29-1 to TRBJ2-1, with D perhaps TRBD1 (5 bases). The CDR3 runs 10 residues. V lost 5 bases, J lost 8 bases, and 7 bases lay in between. Per the germline V gene, CDR1 is SQVTM and CDR2 is ANQGSEA. The CDR3 nucleotides are TGCAGCGTTCAGGGCTATGAGCAGTTCTTC. Translating gives CSVQGYEQFF.

The V and J genes are TRBV9 and TRBJ2-5; no clear D. Germline values: CDR1 SGDLS, CDR2 YYNGEE. Trimming removed 2 bases from V and 12 bases from J, with 8 bases in between. CDR3 length equals 10 residues. In nucleotides, the CDR3 is TGTGCCAGCAGCGTTAGGGTCAAGTACTTC. Protein: CASSVRVKYF.

The rearrangement links TRBV19 to TRBJ1-2; D remains ambiguous. CDR1 LNHDA and CDR2 SQIVND come from the germline V gene (reference sequence). Trimming pared 7 bases from V and 4 bases from J, leaving 13 bases between. There are 13 residues in the CDR3. The CDR3 DNA reads TGTGCCAGTATGCATAGAGATTTCTATGGCTACACCTTC. It encodes CASMHRDFYGYTF.

The J gene is TRBJ2-7, the V gene TRBV6-5; 11 bases line up with TRBD2. Germline V CDR1 and CDR2: MNHEY, SVGAGI. The CDR3 covers 14 residues. V shed 10 bases, J shed 0 bases, and the junction held 5 bases outside the gene matches. In nucleotides, the CDR3 is TGTGCCACCGCACTAGCGGGGGTCTCCTACGAGCAGTACTTC. Its translation: CATALAGVSYEQYF.

This rearrangement joins TRBV6-5 to TRBJ1-5; D gene ambiguous. Trimming left V 2 bases short and J 7 bases short, with 15 bases between. The germline V gene encodes CDR1 MNHEY and CDR2 SVGAGI. This CDR3 is 15 amino acids long. In nucleotides, the CDR3 is TGTGCCAGCAGTTACCGATCCGCTCTACCACAGCCCCAGCATTTT. Translating gives CASSYRSALPQPQHF.

Comment on this clone: An end of the junction differs from the germline gene, which may be a read error. V is TRBV29-1 and J is TRBJ1-3; D is ambiguous. This CDR3 region has 13 residues. Germline CDR1 SQVTM, CDR2 ANQGSEA. DNA for the CDR3: TGCAGCGTCGAAGGCCAGTTTGGAAACACCATATATTTT. This sequence encodes CSVEGQFGNTIYF.

This clone has only one observation. The J gene is TRBJ2-3, the V gene TRBV27, with 12 bases fitting TRBD2. This CDR3 has 19 amino acids. Trimming took 7 bases from V and 1 from J; bases not matched to a gene: 15. The germline V gene has CDR1 MNHEY and CDR2 SMNVEV (reference sequence). CDR3: CASTPPRLAGAGRTDTQYF. Here the CDR3 DNA reads TGTGCCAGCACCCCTCCTCGACTAGCGGGGGCCGGTCGCACAGATACGCAGTATTTT.

The rearrangement uses TRBV7-9 and TRBJ2-7; TRBD1 matches at 8 bases. This CDR3 contains 16 residues. Germline CDR1 and CDR2: SEHNR and FQNEAQ (reference sequence). V shed 4 bases, J shed 0 bases, and the junction held 8 bases outside the gene matches. This chain's CDR3 is CASSSTTGGPSYEQYF. For the CDR3, the DNA is TGTGCCAGCAGCTCAACAACAGGGGGGCCCTCCTACGAGCAGTACTTC.

CDR3 nucleotides: TGCGCCAGCAGCCAGGATGCGATGGCTGAGCAGTACTTC. Its translation is CASSQDAMAEQYF. The chain recombines TRBV4-3 with TRBJ2-7; D not resolved. The length of the CDR3 is 13 residues. Germline CDR1 LGHNA, CDR2 YSLEER. Trimming stripped 3 bases from V and 7 bases from J, with 13 bases between.

The sample holds one count of this clone. One end of the junction varies from germline; a read error may be responsible. The V and J genes are TRBV5-6 and TRBJ2-3, with TRBD1 matching over 12 bases. Per the germline V gene, CDR1 is SGHDT and CDR2 is YYEEEE. CDR3 length equals 16 residues. The CDR3 region is CAGRPIGTGGADTQYF. The DNA for the CDR3 is TGTGCCGGCAGGCCGATCGGGACAGGGGGCGCCGATACGCAGTATTTT.

This chain uses TRBV10-3 with TRBJ1-1, with D possibly matching TRBD1 (5 bases). The CDR3 has 13 residues. The V and J ends lost 0 bases and 8 bases respectively, with 10 bases between them. Germline CDR1 is ENHRY and CDR2 is SYGVKD. The CDR3 spells CAISESGGGEAFF. The CDR3 nucleotides are TGTGCCATCAGTGAGTCTGGGGGAGGGGAAGCTTTCTTT.

This clone has a handful of counts. The rearrangement uses TRBV27 and TRBJ1-2, with D possibly being TRBD1 (5 bases). Trimming left V 4 bases short and J 2 bases short, with 8 bases between. CDR3 length equals 13 residues. Germline CDR1 is MNHEY and CDR2 is SMNVEV (reference sequence). The CDR3 sequence: CASSWGSNYGYTF. The DNA for the CDR3 is TGTGCCAGCAGTTGGGGGAGCAACTATGGCTACACCTTC.

This clone ranks as medium-sized. V gene TRBV12-5 combines with J gene TRBJ1-2; D perhaps matches TRBD1 (5 bases). Trimming left V 2 bases short and J 8 bases short, with 18 bases between. The germline CDR1 and CDR2 sequences are LGHNT and FRNRAP. The CDR3 is 15 residues long. CDR3: CASGLSGLPSSGYTF. In nucleotides, the CDR3 is TGTGCTAGTGGTTTGTCGGGACTCCCCTCTTCGGGCTACACCTTC.

This chain connects TRBV19 to TRBJ2-7; the D gene is possibly TRBD1 (6 bases). Deletions cut 7 bases from V and 2 bases from J, with 15 bases between. CDR3 length: 14 amino acids. Germline V gene data show CDR1 as LNHDA and CDR2 as SQIVND (reference sequence). The CDR3 sequence is CASTGDNRPYEQYF. As DNA, the CDR3 is TGTGCCAGTACTGGGGACAATCGCCCCTACGAGCAGTACTTC.

This rearrangement joins TRBV5-6 to TRBJ2-3; D uncertain. Germline loops: CDR1 SGHDT, CDR2 YYEEEE. The CDR3 extends over 12 amino acids. The V end was cut by 2 bases, the J end by 5 bases, with 6 bases between. The DNA for the CDR3 is TGTGCCAGCAGCTTTATGGAAGATACGCAGTATTTT. Translated: CASSFMEDTQYF.

V gene TRBV9 combines with J gene TRBJ2-1; 7 nucleotides agree with TRBD2. Germline CDR1 reads SGDLS; CDR2 reads YYNGEE. CDR3 size: 11 residues. Trimming took 6 bases from V and 8 from J; bases not matched to a gene: 2. In nucleotides, the CDR3 is TGTGCCAGCACTAGCGGCGATGAGCAGTTCTTC. Translating gives CASTSGDEQFF.

V is TRBV6-1 and J is TRBJ2-7; D gene ambiguous. The CDR3 has 13 amino acids. The V gene's germline CDR1 is MNHNS and CDR2 SASEGT. The V gene lost 6 bases and the J gene lost 0 bases, with 9 bases spanning the gap. As DNA, the CDR3 is TGTGCCAGCAGCCATAGCCCCTCCTACGAGCAGTACTTC. Translation gives CASSHSPSYEQYF.

CDR3 sequence (DNA): TGTGCCAGCAGTACCCGACAGGGGGCGAGCTCCTATAATTCACCCCTCCACTTT. Translated: CASSTRQGASSYNSPLHF. The gene calls are TRBV28 and TRBJ1-6; 10 nucleotides agree with TRBD1. Germline V gene lookup returns CDR1 MDHEN and CDR2 SYDVKM. The CDR3 has 18 amino acids. V was pared by 5 bases and J by 0 bases, with 7 bases of the junction left unmatched.

This chain connects TRBV20-1 to TRBJ2-7, with D possibly TRBD1 on 6 matching bases. Trimming stripped 4 bases from V and 3 bases from J, with 7 bases between. The CDR3 has 11 amino acids. Germline values: CDR1 DFQATT, CDR2 SNEGSKA (reference sequence). Written as DNA, the CDR3 is TGCAGTGCTACAGGGGACTACGAGCAGTACTTC. This encodes CSATGDYEQYF.

The CDR3 is CASTRFRTGAGYGYTF. The CDR3 DNA reads TGCGCCAGCACCCGATTTCGGACAGGGGCAGGCTATGGCTACACCTTC. The rearrangement uses TRBV10-1 and TRBJ1-2; 9 bases match TRBD1. This CDR3 contains 16 residues. From germline, CDR1 is WNHNN and CDR2 SYGVQD (reference sequence). Trimming took 7 bases from V and 4 from J; bases not matched to a gene: 13.

The CDR3 region is CASSPGGLGSFF. In DNA form, the CDR3 reads TGTGCCAGCAGCCCGGGCGGCCTCGGGTCTTTCTTT. The V call is TRBV7-9, the J call TRBJ1-1, with unresolved D. Trimming left V 5 bases short and J 12 bases short, with 16 bases between. The CDR3 runs 12 residues. CDR1 is SEHNR and CDR2 is FQNEAQ in the germline V gene (reference sequence).